A selection of T cell receptor beta chains follows, all from one sample in a study of blood T cell repertoires in COVID-19. TCRdb keeps only in-frame clones here, not all; method: immunoSEQ multiplex PCR. The sample gives a few hundred thousand clones, roughly nine tenths of which show up once; less than 1.2% is in the top ten. Sequencing was done on a sample of PBMCs or T cells enriched from blood (not recorded which). These receptors originate from a man aged 18 to 30 who had recovered from COVID-19. The CDR3 runs from the conserved cysteine through the conserved F or W. The order of the fields is V gene, CDR3 protein.

v_gene: TRBV5-1
CDR3aa: CASSPEGLNSNQPQHF

v_gene: TRBV2
CDR3aa: CASTGTGTAYGYTF

v_gene: TRBV28
CDR3aa: CASILAGQSYEQYF

v_gene: TRBV3-1/TRBV3-2
CDR3aa: CASSQLGQGASEAFF

v_gene: TRBV7-9
CDR3aa: CASSPLRTGIHEQYF

v_gene: TRBV3-1/TRBV3-2
CDR3aa: CASSQSVQGNYGYTF

v_gene: TRBV7-9
CDR3aa: CASSLDSVNTEAFF

v_gene: TRBV14
CDR3aa: CASSQVITIDEQFF

v_gene: TRBV6-5
CDR3aa: CASSYYTGAGNTIYF

v_gene: TRBV4-1
CDR3aa: CASSQVGTGADGYTF

v_gene: TRBV9
CDR3aa: CASSIGAGGTYEQYF

v_gene: TRBV27
CDR3aa: CASRPLDSQQTQYF

v_gene: TRBV5-1
CDR3aa: CASSRTGTGNEQYF

v_gene: TRBV4-2
CDR3aa: CASSQVLAGGTNTGELFF

v_gene: TRBV19
CDR3aa: CASSVSAGTVYEQYF

v_gene: TRBV5-5
CDR3aa: CASSNQGRRMNTEAFF

v_gene: TRBV6-5
CDR3aa: CASSNRGSSTDTQYF

v_gene: TRBV28
CDR3aa: CASSTDRGSYNEQFF

v_gene: TRBV20-1
CDR3aa: CSAPQAQGYTF

v_gene: TRBV5-8
CDR3aa: CASSFQDRDHPEQFF

v_gene: TRBV7-3
CDR3aa: CASGPGQSYEQYF

v_gene: TRBV14
CDR3aa: CASSQTGFAKNIQYF

v_gene: TRBV3-1/TRBV3-2
CDR3aa: CASSPITTGSGTEAFF

v_gene: TRBV7-9
CDR3aa: CASSPPIRRASYNEQFF

v_gene: TRBV18
CDR3aa: CASSPTAYNQPQHF

v_gene: TRBV29-1
CDR3aa: CSVVWRGHSYEQYF

v_gene: TRBV6-5
CDR3aa: CASSPGDRSNTEAFF

v_gene: TRBV7-2
CDR3aa: CASSLDLYYGYTF

v_gene: TRBV19
CDR3aa: CASKSTGRADYGYTF

v_gene: TRBV25-1
CDR3aa: CVPGGQGNGCGNQPQHF

v_gene: TRBV7-9
CDR3aa: CASSLRQYTEAFF

v_gene: TRBV9
CDR3aa: CASSAGTGVYGYTF

v_gene: TRBV27
CDR3aa: CASSLSHFLAGANEQFF

v_gene: TRBV11-2
CDR3aa: CASSSIRGTEETQYF

v_gene: TRBV6-5
CDR3aa: CASGGSQETQYF

v_gene: TRBV27
CDR3aa: CASSLGGDRGLNSYEQYF

v_gene: TRBV5-1
CDR3aa: CASSPERGAYNEQFF

v_gene: TRBV6-1
CDR3aa: CASSEIFGTGGEEQYF

v_gene: TRBV23-1
CDR3aa: CASSQPTGARNTEAFF

v_gene: TRBV18
CDR3aa: CASSKDEGVGYGYTF

v_gene: TRBV28
CDR3aa: CASSPAAINSPLHF

v_gene: TRBV9
CDR3aa: CASSRQTGGRYGYTF

v_gene: TRBV12-5
CDR3aa: CASGLGGGDGYTF

v_gene: TRBV18
CDR3aa: CASSRTSGGAVDNEQFF

v_gene: TRBV19
CDR3aa: CASSIILAALNEQFF

v_gene: TRBV6-5
CDR3aa: CASSYDRGGETQYF

v_gene: TRBV9
CDR3aa: CASSVRAGSSYNEQFF

v_gene: TRBV28
CDR3aa: CASILSGNTEAFF

v_gene: TRBV11-2
CDR3aa: CASRPVRGTQKTTDTQYF

v_gene: TRBV30
CDR3aa: CAWSSYREAFF

v_gene: TRBV19
CDR3aa: CATRLAGLQETQYF

v_gene: TRBV19
CDR3aa: CASSTAGTVVNLYGYTF

v_gene: TRBV20-1
CDR3aa: CRGQGVQAFF

v_gene: TRBV27
CDR3aa: CASSLGLSVNSPLHF

v_gene: TRBV6-5
CDR3aa: CASSKSLTGSNEQFF